This is a list of T cell receptor beta chains from one sample in a study of blood T cells in healthy people across ages. TCRdb processed the 5' RACE reads anew with MiXCR; each CDR3 protein has one entry. The sample yields roughly 1.5 million distinct CDR3 sequences, about 45% seen once. Sequencing was carried out using blood. Source of these receptors: a young woman in good health. CDR3s include the opening cysteine and the closing phenylalanine or tryptophan. D genes are given only for firm matches. For some rows the clone size is stated as once, few or many, or as a class when expanded; others skip it.

d_call clone_size j_call v_call cdr3_nt cdr3_aa
- - TRBJ1-2 TRBV20-1 TGCAGTGCTCCTCTGGGCCTGGGGTATGGCTACACCTTC CSAPLGLGYGYTF
- - TRBJ1-6 TRBV20-1 TGCAGTGCGAACCGGGACCGTTCACCCCTCCACTTT CSANRDRSPLHF
- few TRBJ1-5 TRBV5-5 TGTGCCAGCAGCTTGAGTATAGGGCCAGGGTATCAGCCCCAGCATTTT CASSLSIGPGYQPQHF
TRBD2 - TRBJ2-7 TRBV5-1 TGCGCCAGCAGACGAACTAGCGATAGGGGCGAGCAGTACTTC CASRRTSDRGEQYF
- once TRBJ1-5 TRBV30 TGTGCCTGGAGTAGCGCAGTTTATCGGCCCCAGCATTTT CAWSSAVYRPQHF
TRBD1 - TRBJ2-3 TRBV7-2 TGTGCCAGCAGGAGGGACAGGGGGCGCGGCACAGATACGCAGTATTTT CASRRDRGRGTDTQYF
- - TRBJ1-6 TRBV11-1 TGTGCCAGCAGCCGAGGGACTCTTATAAGTTCACCCCTCCACTTT CASSRGTLISSPLHF
TRBD2 - TRBJ2-3 TRBV20-1 TGCAGTGCCCTAGGACTTAGCGGGAGAAAGACAGATACGCAGTATTTT CSALGLSGRKTDTQYF
- - TRBJ2-1 TRBV5-1 TGCGCCAGCAGCTTGGGAGGGCACGGTTCTGAGCAGTTCTTC CASSLGGHGSEQFF
- - TRBJ2-2 TRBV14 TGTGCCAGCAGCCAAACAGGGTACACCGGGGAGCTGTTTTTT CASSQTGYTGELFF
- - TRBJ2-1 TRBV9 TGTGCCAGCAGCGTAGGAAACAGCCACAATGAGCAGTTCTTC CASSVGNSHNEQFF
TRBD2 - TRBJ2-7 TRBV20-1 TGCAGTGCGCAATTAGCGGGGGCCACCTACGAGCAGTACTTC CSAQLAGATYEQYF
- once TRBJ2-5 TRBV28 TGTGCCAGCAGTTTACACAGGACCCCGGAGACCCAGTACTTC CASSLHRTPETQYF
- - TRBJ1-6 TRBV27 TGTGCCAGCAGTTGGGACAACTCTTATAATTCACCCCTCCACTTT CASSWDNSYNSPLHF
- few TRBJ2-7 TRBV20-1 TGCAGTGCGGGGGCAGGACAGCGCTACGAGCAGTACTTC CSAGAGQRYEQYF
- - TRBJ2-1 TRBV12-3/TRBV12-4 TGCGCCAGCAGTGTTCGTTCAGGGGTAGTTGAGCAGTTCTTC CASSVRSGVVEQFF
- few TRBJ1-2 TRBV13 TGTGCCAGCAGCGTTAGTGGGAATCCTTTCTATGGCTACACCTTC CASSVSGNPFYGYTF
TRBD1 - TRBJ2-2 TRBV7-6 TGTGCCAGCAGCTTAGGCCGGGACAGGAGGCCCGGGGAGCTGTTTTTT CASSLGRDRRPGELFF
- - TRBJ2-1 TRBV28 TGTGCCAGCAGTTTAGATGAGGGGACCTCAACCTACGAGCAGTTCTTC CASSLDEGTSTYEQFF
TRBD2 - TRBJ2-1 TRBV6-2/TRBV6-3 TGTGCCAGCACCTCCCGGGCGGGGGGGCAAAATGAGCAGTTCTTC CASTSRAGGQNEQFF
- - TRBJ1-6 TRBV4-1 TGCGCCAGCGCCCAGGATAGCTCCTATAATTCACCCCTCCACTTT CASAQDSSYNSPLHF
- many TRBJ2-2 TRBV7-9 TGTGCCAGCAGCCCGGACACTAACACCGGGGAGCTGTTTTTT CASSPDTNTGELFF
- - TRBJ2-2 TRBV19 TGTGCCAGCCACGTGACTGGAAGTACCGGGGAGCTGTTTTTT CASHVTGSTGELFF
TRBD2 - TRBJ2-7 TRBV12-3/TRBV12-4 TGTGCCAGCAGTTTAGGGTCGCGGGGGGGGCAGTACTTC CASSLGSRGGQYF
TRBD2 - TRBJ2-3 TRBV11-3 TGTGCCAGCAGCTCGACTAGCGAGGGAGATACGCGGTATTTT CASSSTSEGDTRYF
- - TRBJ2-5 TRBV20-1 TGCAGTGCTCCACAGGGTACAGGGGAGACCCAGTACTTC CSAPQGTGETQYF
- - TRBJ2-7 TRBV7-9 TGTGCCAGCACCCCAAAGGGGGGACCCTACGAGCAGTACTTC CASTPKGGPYEQYF
- - TRBJ2-3 TRBV4-3 TGCGCCAGCAGCCAGACGACAGGGAGGTACGCAGATACGCAGTATTTT CASSQTTGRYADTQYF
- few TRBJ1-2 TRBV5-6 TGTGCCAGCAGCAGCAAACTGACCGACAGCGCGGATAACTATGGCTACACCTTC CASSSKLTDSADNYGYTF
TRBD1 - TRBJ2-2 TRBV7-2 TGTGCCAGCAGCACCGGAGGGACAGGGAGCACCGGGGAGCTGTTTTTT CASSTGGTGSTGELFF
- few TRBJ2-3 TRBV19 TGTGCCAGTAGTAACGGGGTCGAATATACGCAGTATTTT CASSNGVEYTQYF
- - TRBJ2-1 TRBV4-1 TGCGCCAGCAGCTCAGGGGCCCCAAACCACAATGAGCAGTTCTTC CASSSGAPNHNEQFF
- - TRBJ2-2 TRBV11-2 TGTGCCAGCAGCTTAGATGACGGGGAGCTGTTTTTT CASSLDDGELFF
TRBD1 few TRBJ2-1 TRBV27 TGTGCCAGCAGGGGACAGGTGGCCAGGGTAAGGTCCAATGAGCAGTTCTTC CASRGQVARVRSNEQFF
- few TRBJ2-7 TRBV6-2/TRBV6-3 TGTGCCAGCAGTTATGCCGTTGGGGGGCATCTCTACGAGCAGTACTTC CASSYAVGGHLYEQYF
- - TRBJ2-3 TRBV6-2/TRBV6-3 TGTGCCAGCAGTTATTCCGCGTTCACAGATACGCAGTATTTT CASSYSAFTDTQYF
TRBD2 - TRBJ2-7 TRBV30 TGTGCCTGGACTAGCGGGGTTTCCTACGAGCAGTACTTC CAWTSGVSYEQYF
TRBD2 - TRBJ2-5 TRBV28 TGTGCCAGCAGTTTACGACAAGGACTAGCGGGAGGGATTGACAATGAGCAGTACTTC CASSLRQGLAGGIDNEQYF
- - TRBJ2-5 TRBV12-3/TRBV12-4 TGTGCCAGCACCCGGGGACTGCAAGAGACCCAGTACTTC CASTRGLQETQYF
TRBD1 - TRBJ2-1 TRBV7-9 TGTGCCAGCAGTCGACAGGGGGCGGATGAGCAGTTCTTC CASSRQGADEQFF
- few TRBJ2-1 TRBV7-2 TGTGCCAGCAGCTCTACTAGTGGGGGTCTCGCTGAGCAGTTCTTC CASSSTSGGLAEQFF
- - TRBJ1-1 TRBV5-1 TGCGCCAGCACAGGTACCACTGAAGCTTTCTTT CASTGTTEAFF
- - TRBJ1-4 TRBV25-1 TGTGCCAGCAGTGATCCACAGGTCCATAATGAAAAACTGTTTTTT CASSDPQVHNEKLFF
- - TRBJ1-1 TRBV27 TGTGCCAGCAGCGGAAGGGACACCAACACTGAAGCTTTCTTT CASSGRDTNTEAFF
- - TRBJ2-5 TRBV6-1 TGTGCCAGCAGTGAAGTGAGGGAGCTGGAGACCCAGTACTTC CASSEVRELETQYF
- few TRBJ2-3 TRBV20-1 TGCAGTGCGTTTCTAGCTGATACGCAGTATTTT CSAFLADTQYF
- - TRBJ1-2 TRBV7-2 TGTGCCAGCAGCTTAGCGTCAGGGTGGGTGGAAGGCTACACCTTC CASSLASGWVEGYTF
- - TRBJ2-1 TRBV9 TGTGCCAGCAGCGTAGCAATGGGACGAAATGAGCAGTTCTTC CASSVAMGRNEQFF
- - TRBJ2-7 TRBV20-1 TGCAGTGCCGAAAACGGACTAAAGAGCTCCTACGAGCAGTACTTC CSAENGLKSSYEQYF
- - TRBJ1-6 TRBV20-1 TGCAGTGCTCCGATGACAGGCAAGGGCTCCTATAATTCACCCCTCCACTTT CSAPMTGKGSYNSPLHF
TRBD2 few TRBJ2-3 TRBV7-2 TGTGCCAGCAGCTTACTCCCTAGCGGGGGGGCCGGTGATACGCAGTATTTT CASSLLPSGGAGDTQYF
- - TRBJ1-1 TRBV15 TGTGCCACCAGCAGAGTAGGAGTTATGAACACTGAAGCTTTCTTT CATSRVGVMNTEAFF
- - TRBJ2-3 TRBV14 TGTGCCAGCAGCCATCGGACTCGGGGTGGAGATACGCAGTATTTT CASSHRTRGGDTQYF